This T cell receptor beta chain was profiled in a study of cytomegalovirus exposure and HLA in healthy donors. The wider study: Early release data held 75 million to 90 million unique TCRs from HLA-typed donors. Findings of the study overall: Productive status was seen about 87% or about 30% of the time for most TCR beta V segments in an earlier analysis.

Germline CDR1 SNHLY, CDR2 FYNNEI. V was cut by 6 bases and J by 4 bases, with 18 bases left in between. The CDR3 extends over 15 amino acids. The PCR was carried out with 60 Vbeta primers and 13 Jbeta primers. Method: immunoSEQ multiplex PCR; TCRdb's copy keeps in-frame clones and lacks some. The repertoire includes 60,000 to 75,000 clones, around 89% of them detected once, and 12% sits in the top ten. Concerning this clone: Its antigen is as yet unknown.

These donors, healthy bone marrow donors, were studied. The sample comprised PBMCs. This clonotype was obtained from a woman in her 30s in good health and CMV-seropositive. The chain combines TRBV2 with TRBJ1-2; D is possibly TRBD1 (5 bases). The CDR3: CASSGGAEWGYGYTF. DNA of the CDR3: TGTGCCAGCAGCGGCGGGGCCGAATGGGGCTATGGCTACACCTTC.